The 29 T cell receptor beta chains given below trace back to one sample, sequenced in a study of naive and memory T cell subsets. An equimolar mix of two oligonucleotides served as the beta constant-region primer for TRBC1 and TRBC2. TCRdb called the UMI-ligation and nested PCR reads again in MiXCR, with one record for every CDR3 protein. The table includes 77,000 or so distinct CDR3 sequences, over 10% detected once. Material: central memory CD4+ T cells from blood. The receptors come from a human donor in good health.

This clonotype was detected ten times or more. CDR3 amino acids: CAISESQTANTGELFF. The CDR3 region has the DNA TGTGCCATCAGTGAGTCGCAGACCGCGAACACCGGGGAGCTGTTTTTT. The V and J genes are TRBV10-3 and TRBJ2-2; D is undetermined. Germline V gene sequence: CDR1 ENHRY, CDR2 SYGVKD. The V end was cut by 0 bases, the J end by 0 bases, with 8 bases between. The CDR3 is 16 residues long.

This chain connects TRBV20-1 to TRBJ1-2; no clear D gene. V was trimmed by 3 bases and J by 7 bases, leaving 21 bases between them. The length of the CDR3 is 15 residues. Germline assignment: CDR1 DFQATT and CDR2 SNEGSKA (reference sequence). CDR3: CSASYVFGPDGGYTF. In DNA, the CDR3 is TGCAGTGCTAGTTATGTGTTCGGCCCAGACGGTGGCTACACCTTC.

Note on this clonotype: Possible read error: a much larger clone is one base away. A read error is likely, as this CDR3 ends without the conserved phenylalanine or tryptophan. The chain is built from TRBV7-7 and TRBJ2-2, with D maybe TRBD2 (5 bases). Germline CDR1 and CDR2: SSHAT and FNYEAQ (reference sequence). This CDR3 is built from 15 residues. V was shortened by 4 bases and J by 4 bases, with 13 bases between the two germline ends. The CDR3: CASSSWGASTGELFL. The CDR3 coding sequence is TGTGCCAGCAGCTCTTGGGGAGCGAGCACCGGGGAGCTGTTTTTA.

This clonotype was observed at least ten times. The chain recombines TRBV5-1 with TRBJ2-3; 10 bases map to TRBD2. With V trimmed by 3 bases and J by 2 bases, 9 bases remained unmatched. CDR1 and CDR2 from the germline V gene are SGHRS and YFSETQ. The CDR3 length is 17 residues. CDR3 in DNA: TGCGCCAGCAGCTGGCCCATAGCGGGAGGATCCACAGATACGCAGTATTTT. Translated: CASSWPIAGGSTDTQYF.

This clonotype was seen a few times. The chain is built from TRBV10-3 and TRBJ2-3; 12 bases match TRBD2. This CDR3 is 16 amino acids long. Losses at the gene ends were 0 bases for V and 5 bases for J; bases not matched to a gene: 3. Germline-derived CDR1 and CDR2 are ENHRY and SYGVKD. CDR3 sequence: CAISESKLAGGDTQYF. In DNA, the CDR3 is TGTGCCATCAGTGAGTCGAAACTAGCGGGAGGAGATACGCAGTATTTT.

In nucleotides, the CDR3 is TGTGCCAGCAGTCCACCGCGGCAGTATGGCTACACCTTC. Amino acid sequence: CASSPPRQYGYTF. The rearrangement uses TRBV28 and TRBJ1-2; D unresolved. The CDR3 loop spans 13 amino acids. CDR1 is MDHEN and CDR2 is SYDVKM in the germline V gene. Between the trimmed V and J ends, which lost 5 bases and 5 bases, there was a span of 12 bases.

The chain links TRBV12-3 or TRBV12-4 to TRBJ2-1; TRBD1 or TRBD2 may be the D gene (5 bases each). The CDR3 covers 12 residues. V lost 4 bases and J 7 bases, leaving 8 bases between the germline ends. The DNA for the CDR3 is TGTGCCAGCAGTTGTTGGGGGAATGAGCAGTTCTTC. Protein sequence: CASSCWGNEQFF.

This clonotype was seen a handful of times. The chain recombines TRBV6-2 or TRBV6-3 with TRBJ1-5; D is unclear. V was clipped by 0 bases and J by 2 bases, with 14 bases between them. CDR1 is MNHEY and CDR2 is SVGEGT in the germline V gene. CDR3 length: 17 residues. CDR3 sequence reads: CASSYSLRSWGNQPQHF. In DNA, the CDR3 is TGTGCCAGCAGTTACTCTTTGAGGAGCTGGGGCAATCAGCCCCAGCATTTT.

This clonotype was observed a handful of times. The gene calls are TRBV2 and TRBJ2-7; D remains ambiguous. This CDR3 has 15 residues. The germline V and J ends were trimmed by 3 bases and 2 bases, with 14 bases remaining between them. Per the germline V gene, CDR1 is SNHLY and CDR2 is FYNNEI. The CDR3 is CASSERELSAYEQYF. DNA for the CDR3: TGTGCCAGCAGTGAGAGAGAGTTAAGCGCCTACGAGCAGTACTTC.

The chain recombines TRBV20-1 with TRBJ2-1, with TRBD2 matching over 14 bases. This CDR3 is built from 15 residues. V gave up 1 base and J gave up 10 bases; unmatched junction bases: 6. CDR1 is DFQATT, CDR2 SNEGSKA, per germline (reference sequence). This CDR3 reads CSARVGLAGDKEQFF. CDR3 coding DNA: TGCAGTGCTAGAGTGGGACTAGCGGGGGATAAGGAGCAGTTCTTC.

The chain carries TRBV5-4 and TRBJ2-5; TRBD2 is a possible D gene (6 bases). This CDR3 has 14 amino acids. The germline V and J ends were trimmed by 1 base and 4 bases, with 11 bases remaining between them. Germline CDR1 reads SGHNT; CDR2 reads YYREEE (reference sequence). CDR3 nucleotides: TGTGCCAGCAGCTTGCAACAGACTAGAGAGACCCAGTACTTC. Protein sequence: CASSLQQTRETQYF.

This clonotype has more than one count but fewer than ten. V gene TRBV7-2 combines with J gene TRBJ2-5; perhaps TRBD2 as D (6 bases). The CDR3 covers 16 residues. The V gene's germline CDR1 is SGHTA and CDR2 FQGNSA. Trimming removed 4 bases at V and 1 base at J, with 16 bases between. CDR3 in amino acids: CASSYPGTFPQETQYF. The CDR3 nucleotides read TGTGCCAGCAGCTACCCCGGGACTTTTCCCCAAGAGACCCAGTACTTC.

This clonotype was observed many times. CDR3 in amino acids: CATTAYNEEQFF. The CDR3 region has the DNA TGTGCCACCACGGCCTACAACGAGGAGCAGTTCTTC. The chain has TRBV15 and TRBJ2-1; D remains ambiguous. V gave up 7 bases and J gave up 10 bases, with 14 bases separating them. The CDR3 length is 12 residues. Germline values: CDR1 LNHNV, CDR2 YYDKDF (reference sequence).

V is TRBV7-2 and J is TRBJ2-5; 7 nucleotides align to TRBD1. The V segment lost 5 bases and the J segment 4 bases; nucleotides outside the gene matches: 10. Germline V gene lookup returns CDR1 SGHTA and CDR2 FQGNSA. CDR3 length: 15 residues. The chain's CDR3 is CASSPRGAGGETQYF. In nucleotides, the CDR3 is TGTGCCAGCAGCCCCCGAGGGGCAGGGGGAGAGACCCAGTACTTC.

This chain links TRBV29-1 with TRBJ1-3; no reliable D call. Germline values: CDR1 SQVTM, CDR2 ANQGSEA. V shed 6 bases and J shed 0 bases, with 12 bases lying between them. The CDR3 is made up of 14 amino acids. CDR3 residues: CSVRLAISGNTIYF. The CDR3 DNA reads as TGCAGCGTCAGACTGGCGATCTCTGGAAACACCATATATTTT. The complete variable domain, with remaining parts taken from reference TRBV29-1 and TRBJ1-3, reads SAVISQKPSRDICQRGTSLTIQCQVDSQVTMMFWYRQQPGQSLTLIATANQGSEATYESGFVIDKFPISRPNLTFSTLTVSNMSPEDSSIYLCSVRLAISGNTIYFGEGSWLTVV.

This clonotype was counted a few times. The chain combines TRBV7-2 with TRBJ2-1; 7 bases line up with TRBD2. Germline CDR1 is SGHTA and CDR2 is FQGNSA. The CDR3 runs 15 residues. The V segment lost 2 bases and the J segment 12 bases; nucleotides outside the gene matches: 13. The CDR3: CASSLSGTNPQGQFF. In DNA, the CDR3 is TGTGCCAGCAGCTTAAGTGGGACTAACCCCCAGGGGCAGTTCTTC.

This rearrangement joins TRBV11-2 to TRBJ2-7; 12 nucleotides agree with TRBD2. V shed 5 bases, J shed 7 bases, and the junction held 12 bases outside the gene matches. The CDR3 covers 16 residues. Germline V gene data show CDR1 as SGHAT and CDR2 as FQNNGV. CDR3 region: CASSTPSGRAIWEQYF. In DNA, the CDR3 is TGTGCCAGCAGCACCCCTAGCGGGAGGGCCATTTGGGAGCAGTACTTC.

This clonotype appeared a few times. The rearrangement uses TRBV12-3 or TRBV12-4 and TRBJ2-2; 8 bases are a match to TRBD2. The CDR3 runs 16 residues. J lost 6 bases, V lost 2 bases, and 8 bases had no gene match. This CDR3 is CASSLSSGSRPGELFF. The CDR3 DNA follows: TGTGCCAGCAGTTTATCGAGCGGGAGCCGTCCCGGGGAGCTGTTTTTT.

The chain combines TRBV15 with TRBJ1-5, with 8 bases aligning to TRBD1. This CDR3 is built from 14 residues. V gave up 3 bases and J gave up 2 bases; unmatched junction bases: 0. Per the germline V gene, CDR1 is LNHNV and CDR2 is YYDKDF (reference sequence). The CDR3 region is CATSRDRGNQPQHF. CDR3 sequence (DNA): TGTGCCACCAGCAGGGACAGGGGCAATCAGCCCCAGCATTTT.

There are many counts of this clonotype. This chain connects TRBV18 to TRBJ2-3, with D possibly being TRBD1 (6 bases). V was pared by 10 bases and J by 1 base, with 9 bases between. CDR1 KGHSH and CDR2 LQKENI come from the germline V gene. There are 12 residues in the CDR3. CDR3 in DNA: TGTGCCACCAGACAGGGCACAGATACGCAGTATTTT. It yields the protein CATRQGTDTQYF.

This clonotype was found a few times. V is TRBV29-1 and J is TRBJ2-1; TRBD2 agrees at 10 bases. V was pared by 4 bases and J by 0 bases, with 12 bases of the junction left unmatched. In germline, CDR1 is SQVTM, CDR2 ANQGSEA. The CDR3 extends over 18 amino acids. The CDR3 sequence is CSVAGGFPSGGSYNEQFF. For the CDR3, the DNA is TGCAGCGTTGCGGGGGGCTTTCCTAGCGGGGGCTCCTACAATGAGCAGTTCTTC.

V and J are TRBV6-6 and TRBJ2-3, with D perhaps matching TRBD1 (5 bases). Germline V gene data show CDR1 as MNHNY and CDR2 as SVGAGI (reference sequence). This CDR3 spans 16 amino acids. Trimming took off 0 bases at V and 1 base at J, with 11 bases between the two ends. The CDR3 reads CASSYSQGGGTDTQYF. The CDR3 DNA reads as TGTGCCAGCAGTTACTCTCAGGGTGGTGGCACAGATACGCAGTATTTT.

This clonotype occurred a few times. As DNA, the CDR3 is TGTGCCAGCAGCCGGACAGGGAACTATGGCTACACCTTC. Protein: CASSRTGNYGYTF. The chain recombines TRBV7-8 with TRBJ1-2; 8 bases are a match to TRBD1. V lost 5 bases and J lost 2; bases outside the gene matches: 1. The length of the CDR3 is 13 residues. The germline V gene has CDR1 SGHVS and CDR2 FQNEAQ.

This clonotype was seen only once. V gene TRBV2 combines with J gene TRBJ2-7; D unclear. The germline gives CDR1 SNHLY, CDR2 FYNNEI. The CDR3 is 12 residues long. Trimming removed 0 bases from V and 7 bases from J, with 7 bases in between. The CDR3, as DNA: TGTGCCAGCAGTGAAGCCCGCCGGGAGCAGTACTTC. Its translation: CASSEARREQYF.

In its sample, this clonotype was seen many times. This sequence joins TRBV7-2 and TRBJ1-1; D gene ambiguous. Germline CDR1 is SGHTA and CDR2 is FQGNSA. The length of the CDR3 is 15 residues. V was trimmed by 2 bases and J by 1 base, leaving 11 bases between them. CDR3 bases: TGTGCCAGCAGCTTAATCCTGAACCAGAACACTGAAGCTTTCTTT. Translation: CASSLILNQNTEAFF.

The CDR3 region has the DNA TGTGCCAGCAGTTTTATGCGGGAGGGATCACCCCTCCACTTT. Translated, it gives CASSFMREGSPLHF. The V gene is TRBV27, the J gene TRBJ1-6; D unresolved. The CDR3 runs 14 residues. The germline CDR1 and CDR2 sequences are MNHEY and SMNVEV (reference sequence). V gave up 3 bases and J gave up 10 bases, with 13 bases separating them.

CDR3 loop: CASKPGAAGELFF. The CDR3 region has the DNA TGTGCCAGCAAGCCAGGGGCTGCCGGGGAGCTGTTTTTT. This sequence joins TRBV2 and TRBJ2-2; D perhaps matches TRBD1 (6 bases). Germline V gene sequence: CDR1 SNHLY, CDR2 FYNNEI. This CDR3 has 13 amino acids. V shed 7 bases and J shed 6 bases, with 12 bases lying between them.

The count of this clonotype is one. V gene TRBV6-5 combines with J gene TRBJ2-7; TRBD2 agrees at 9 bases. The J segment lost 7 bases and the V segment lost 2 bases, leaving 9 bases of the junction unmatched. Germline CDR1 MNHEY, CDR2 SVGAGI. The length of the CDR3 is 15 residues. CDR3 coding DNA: TGTGCCAGCAGTTACCCTGCGGGGGGGGGACAAGAGCAGTACTTC. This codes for CASSYPAGGGQEQYF.

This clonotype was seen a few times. The CDR3 bases are TGTGCCAGCAGCGAAACTCGGATCCGCGAGCAGTACTTC. This sequence encodes CASSETRIREQYF. The chain couples TRBV7-2 to TRBJ2-7; D gene unclear. V was clipped by 5 bases and J by 6 bases, with 14 bases between them. Germline loops: CDR1 SGHTA, CDR2 FQGNSA. This CDR3 has 13 amino acids.